This TCR beta chain was identified during a study of blood T cell repertoires in COVID-19. Study summary: Sites in the United States, Italy and Spain provided acute and convalescent COVID-19 samples. Nucleic acid was either cDNA or gDNA, and it came from T cells, B-cell-depleted T cells, or PBMCs.

Authors' methods: From reference gene primer amplification, estimates of nucleated cell counts were derived. This table comes from immunoSEQ multiplex PCR, and its TCRdb copy is limited to in-frame clones, with some not included. V and J calls and clone size are as listed in that table; D and trimming were resolved from the DNA. The sample yields roughly 260,000 clones, about 85% seen once. Trimming took 3 bases from V and 1 from J, leaving 15 bases between them. Germline lookup yields CDR1 DFQATT and CDR2 SNEGSKA (reference sequence). The length of the CDR3 is 15 residues. This clone was seen a single time.

Specimen: peripheral blood. The rearrangement links TRBV20-1 to TRBJ1-1; tentatively, D is TRBD1 (5 bases). The sequence derives from a man between 60 and 75 years old who had recovered from COVID-19. CDR3 residues: CSASVGGKENTEAFF. The CDR3 coding sequence is TGCAGTGCTAGTGTTGGGGGGAAAGAGAACACTGAAGCTTTCTTT.